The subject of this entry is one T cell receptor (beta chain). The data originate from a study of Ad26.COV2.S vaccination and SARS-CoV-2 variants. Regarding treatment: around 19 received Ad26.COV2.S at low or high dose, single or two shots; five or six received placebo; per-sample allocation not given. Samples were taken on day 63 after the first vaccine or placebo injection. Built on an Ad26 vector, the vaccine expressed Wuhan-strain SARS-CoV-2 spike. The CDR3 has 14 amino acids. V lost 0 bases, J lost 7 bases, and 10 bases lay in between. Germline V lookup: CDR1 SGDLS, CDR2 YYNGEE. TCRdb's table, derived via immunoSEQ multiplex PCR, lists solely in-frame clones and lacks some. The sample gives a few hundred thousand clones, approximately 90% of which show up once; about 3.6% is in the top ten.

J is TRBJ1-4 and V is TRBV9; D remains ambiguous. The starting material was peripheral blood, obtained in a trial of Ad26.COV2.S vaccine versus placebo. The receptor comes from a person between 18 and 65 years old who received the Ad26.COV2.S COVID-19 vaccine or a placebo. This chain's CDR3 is CASSVGGTGEKLFF. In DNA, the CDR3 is TGTGCCAGCAGCGTAGGCGGAACCGGTGAAAAACTGTTTTTT.